Below, 24 T cell receptor beta chains from the same sample are listed, as sequenced in a study of blood T cells in healthy people across ages. A second PCR, run for roughly 7 to 11 cycles, used a sample-barcoded 5' primer plus a J-beta primer mix. TCRdb re-called the 5' RACE reads through MiXCR, storing one row per CDR3 protein. The sample includes about 1.6 million distinct CDR3 sequences, about 35% of them seen just once. What was sequenced was blood. All receptors come from a woman aged 30 to 39 in good health.

The J gene is TRBJ1-1, the V gene TRBV30, with D possibly TRBD1 on 5 matching bases. With 3 bases removed from V and 1 base from J, the gap between germline ends came to 9 bases. CDR1 GTSNPN and CDR2 SVGIG come from the germline V gene (reference sequence). The CDR3 totals 13 residues. CDR3 sequence reads: CAWRVDRNTEAFF. The DNA for the CDR3 is TGTGCCTGGAGGGTAGACAGGAACACTGAAGCTTTCTTT.

In this sample, this clonotype turned up a few times. The chain has TRBV27 and TRBJ2-7, with TRBD2 matching over 9 bases. With 5 bases clipped from V and 3 bases from J, the junction kept 17 bases outside the gene matches. CDR3 length equals 18 residues. Germline assignment: CDR1 MNHEY and CDR2 SMNVEV (reference sequence). In DNA, the CDR3 is TGTGCCAGCAGTCACCAGCGGGGGGCCCCTTTCGGGCACTACGAGCAGTACTTC. The encoded protein is CASSHQRGAPFGHYEQYF.

Here the CDR3 reads CSAKMPGRLNTGELFF. CDR3 nucleotides: TGCAGTGCTAAAATGCCGGGACGTTTGAACACCGGGGAGCTGTTTTTT. The genes are TRBV20-1 and TRBJ2-2, with D perhaps being TRBD1 or TRBD2 (5 bases each). This CDR3 spans 16 amino acids. Germline-derived CDR1 and CDR2 are DFQATT and SNEGSKA (reference sequence). V was trimmed by 4 bases and J by 1 base, leaving 16 bases between them.

The chain uses TRBV5-1 and TRBJ2-3; D gene unclear. Deletions cut 5 bases from V and 2 bases from J, with 12 bases between. Germline V gives CDR1 SGHRS, CDR2 YFSETQ. CDR3 length equals 14 residues. The CDR3 region has the DNA TGCGCCAGCAGAGGGCACCTAAACACAGATACGCAGTATTTT. It is translated as CASRGHLNTDTQYF. The whole variable domain, remainder taken from reference TRBV5-1 and TRBJ2-3, is KAGVTQTPRYLIKTRGQQVTLSCSPISGHRSVSWYQQTPGQGLQFLFEYFSETQRNKGNFPGRFSGRQFSNSRSEMNVSTLELGDSALYLCASRGHLNTDTQYFGPGTRLTVL.

CDR3 residues: CASSRRDRTDTQYF. CDR3 in DNA: TGCGCCAGCAGCCGCCGGGACCGCACAGATACGCAGTATTTT. The V gene is TRBV4-3, the J gene TRBJ2-3; D might be TRBD1 or TRBD2, each matching 5 bases. Germline V lookup: CDR1 LGHNA, CDR2 YSLEER. V shed 4 bases and J shed 1 base, with 9 bases lying between them. The CDR3 length is 14 residues.

The V call is TRBV20-1, the J call TRBJ2-7; 7 positions match TRBD1. CDR3 length: 13 amino acids. Germline loops: CDR1 DFQATT, CDR2 SNEGSKA (reference sequence). Trimming at V came to 4 bases and at J to 3 bases, leaving 6 bases not matched to a gene. CDR3 residues: CSATNTGDYEQYF. The CDR3, as DNA: TGCAGTGCTACAAACACAGGGGACTACGAGCAGTACTTC.

This chain links TRBV13 with TRBJ1-6; 7 bases agree with TRBD1. Per the germline V gene, CDR1 is PRHDT and CDR2 is FYEKMQ (reference sequence). V lost 4 bases to trimming and J lost 9 bases; unmatched junction nucleotides: 6. This CDR3 contains 14 residues. CDR3 amino acids: CASSSDRRTSPLHF. The CDR3, as DNA: TGTGCCAGCAGCTCGGACAGGCGTACTTCACCCCTCCACTTT.

The V call is TRBV29-1, the J call TRBJ1-1, with 9 bases lining up with TRBD1. Germline lookup yields CDR1 SQVTM and CDR2 ANQGSEA. The CDR3 consists of 13 residues. Losses at the gene ends were 2 bases for V and 4 bases for J; bases not matched to a gene: 2. The CDR3 sequence: CSVETTGGTEAFF. The CDR3, as DNA: TGCAGCGTTGAAACGACAGGGGGCACTGAAGCTTTCTTT.

The chain carries TRBV9 and TRBJ2-4; 11 bases align to TRBD2. The J call may be incorrect, as the DNA end agrees better with TRBJ2-7. The CDR3 is 15 amino acids. The V gene's germline CDR1 is SGDLS and CDR2 YYNGEE. CDR3 DNA sequence: TGTGCCAGCAGCGTAGATAGCGGGAGGGCAGTCGAGCAGTACTTC. It yields the protein CASSVDSGRAVEQYF.

This clonotype has only a few counts. The CDR3 loop is CASSASTPGTEAFF. The DNA of the CDR3 is TGTGCCAGCAGCGCTTCAACCCCGGGGACTGAAGCTTTCTTT. The V and J genes are TRBV9 and TRBJ1-1; no firm D call. The CDR3 has 14 amino acids. The ends were cut back, 3 bases at V and 5 bases at J, with 14 bases in the middle. Germline CDR1 SGDLS, CDR2 YYNGEE.

Only a few counts were recorded for this clonotype. The chain couples TRBV6-5 to TRBJ2-7; 8 bases map to TRBD2. The CDR3 runs 19 residues. After removal of 0 bases from V and 0 bases from J, the junction contained 13 bases not matched to a gene. CDR1 and CDR2 from the germline V gene are MNHEY and SVGAGI. The DNA for the CDR3 is TGTGCCAGCAGTTACTCGACCTTGCCAGCGGGAGCTCACTCCTACGAGCAGTACTTC. Encoded protein: CASSYSTLPAGAHSYEQYF.

In nucleotides, the CDR3 is TGTGCCAGCAGCTTGCAGGGGAAAGTCGAGCAGTACTTC. Amino acid sequence: CASSLQGKVEQYF. The chain joins TRBV7-9 to TRBJ2-7, with D tentatively TRBD1 (6 bases). The CDR3 runs to 13 residues. Deletions cut 3 bases from V and 6 bases from J, with 12 bases between. Germline CDR1 reads SEHNR; CDR2 reads FQNEAQ (reference sequence).

This clonotype showed up just a few times. The V gene is TRBV9, the J gene TRBJ1-5; no reliable D call. From germline, CDR1 is SGDLS and CDR2 YYNGEE. The CDR3 has 13 residues. With 7 bases removed from V and 6 bases from J, the gap between germline ends came to 14 bases. CDR3 nucleotide sequence: TGTGCCAGCCAGAGAGAGATTGGTCAGCCCCAGCATTTT. Amino acids: CASQREIGQPQHF.

Of note for this clonotype: At one end the junction does not follow the germline gene, possibly because of a read error. J is TRBJ1-2 and V is TRBV28; TRBD1 matches at 8 bases. Germline V gene lookup returns CDR1 MDHEN and CDR2 SYDVKM. This CDR3 is 15 amino acids long. CDR3 in DNA: TGTGCCAGCAGTTTGACCAGACAGGGGAACTCTGGCTACACCTTC. Residues: CASSLTRQGNSGYTF.

The J gene is TRBJ2-5, the V gene TRBV4-1; 7 bases agree with TRBD1. Judging by the DNA end, TRBJ2-7 fits better; the J call may be wrong. In germline, CDR1 is MGHRA, CDR2 YSYEKL. CDR3 size: 13 residues. The CDR3 coding sequence is TGCGCCAGCGGCTGGGACAGAAAATACGAGCAGTACTTC. Residues: CASGWDRKYEQYF.

This clonotype appeared a few times. This chain joins TRBV3-1 and TRBJ1-1, with 8 bases aligning to TRBD1. Germline trimming cut 4 bases from V and 2 bases from J; bases unmatched to any gene: 6. The CDR3 contains 15 residues. The germline CDR1 and CDR2 sequences are LGHDT and YNNKEL (reference sequence). The CDR3 protein is CASSRPGTGNTEAFF. CDR3 sequence (DNA): TGTGCCAGCAGCCGCCCCGGGACAGGTAACACTGAAGCTTTCTTT.

This chain's CDR3 is CASSLLKANWGVDTQYF. CDR3 sequence (DNA): TGTGCCAGCAGCTTGCTCAAGGCAAATTGGGGTGTGGATACGCAGTATTTT. The rearrangement links TRBV7-9 to TRBJ2-3; D remains unclear. Germline V gene data show CDR1 as SEHNR and CDR2 as FQNEAQ (reference sequence). The CDR3 has 17 residues. Trimming cost V 3 bases and J 6 bases, with 22 bases left between them. Full variable domain (remainder filled in from reference TRBV7-9 and TRBJ2-3): DTGVSQNPRHKITKRGQNVTFRCDPISEHNRLYWYRQTLGQGPEFLTYFQNEAQLEKSRLLSDRFSAERPKGSFSTLEIQRTEQGDSAMYLCASSLLKANWGVDTQYFGPGTRLTVL.

This chain joins TRBV7-8 and TRBJ1-2; D is undetermined. The CDR3 runs 15 residues. The germline gives CDR1 SGHVS, CDR2 FQNEAQ. V was pared by 1 base and J by 5 bases, with 14 bases between. CDR3 coding DNA: TGTGCCAGCAGCTTAGGTGGGGTGATGGGTTATGGCTACACCTTC. It translates to CASSLGGVMGYGYTF.

The chain employs TRBV7-3 and TRBJ2-7, with a weak D call TRBD2 (7 bases). V was trimmed by 4 bases and J by 9 bases, leaving 16 bases between them. This CDR3 contains 13 residues. In germline, CDR1 is SGHTA, CDR2 FQGTGA. The CDR3 is CASSSYSGGGQYF. In DNA, the CDR3 is TGTGCCAGCAGCTCCTATTCGGGGGGCGGGCAGTACTTC. Drawing the rest from reference TRBV7-3 and TRBJ2-7, the complete variable domain is GAGVSQTPSNKVTEKGKYVELRCDPISGHTALYWYRQSLGQGPEFLIYFQGTGAADDSGLPNDRFFAVRPEGSVSTLKIQRTERGDSAVYLCASSSYSGGGQYFGPGTRLTVT.

This clonotype has just a few counts. The V and J genes are TRBV12-3 or TRBV12-4 and TRBJ1-2, with a possible D match to TRBD1 (5 bases). The CDR3 runs 17 residues. V dropped 3 bases and J dropped 8 bases, with 25 bases sitting between them. CDR3 protein: CASSFAGGVTVSGGYTF. In nucleotides, the CDR3 is TGTGCCAGCAGTTTCGCGGGGGGGGTCACGGTTTCCGGCGGCTACACCTTC.

V gene TRBV5-1 combines with J gene TRBJ1-2; the D is unclear. V lost 6 bases, J lost 8 bases, and 11 bases lay in between. The CDR3 is 11 amino acids. Germline V gene lookup returns CDR1 SGHRS and CDR2 YFSETQ. The CDR3 sequence: CASKVGDGYTF. CDR3 coding DNA: TGCGCCAGCAAAGTAGGAGACGGCTACACCTTC.

The chain carries TRBV4-1 and TRBJ1-3; D remains unclear. Germline assignment: CDR1 MGHRA and CDR2 YSYEKL. Trimming cost V 3 bases and J 5 bases, with 11 bases left between them. CDR3 length equals 14 residues. The CDR3 is CASSQLQLRNTIYF. Written as DNA, the CDR3 is TGCGCCAGCAGCCAGCTACAGTTAAGAAACACCATATATTTT.

This chain connects TRBV12-3 or TRBV12-4 to TRBJ2-2; 10 bases map to TRBD2. This CDR3 contains 16 residues. J gave up 4 bases and V 5 bases, and 7 bases lay outside the gene matches. The CDR3 region is CASSLQREGPTGELFF. The DNA of the CDR3 is TGTGCCAGCAGTCTTCAGCGGGAGGGCCCCACCGGGGAGCTGTTTTTT.

Turning to this clonotype: A read error may produce the germline difference seen at one junction end. The chain has TRBV5-1 and TRBJ2-3; possibly TRBD2 for D (6 bases). The CDR3 runs 14 residues. Germline loops: CDR1 SGHRS, CDR2 YFSETQ. The CDR3 reads CARSSGDSADTQYF. CDR3 nucleotide sequence: TGCGCCCGCAGCTCGGGAGATTCGGCAGATACGCAGTATTTT.